This paragraph covers one T cell receptor (beta chain) sequence. The sample originates from a study of T cell changes during pregnancy in multiple sclerosis. This CDR3 comprises 16 residues. The germline V gene has CDR1 MNHEY and CDR2 SMNVEV (reference sequence). Trimming took 2 bases from V and 3 from J, leaving 17 bases between them. Measured with immunoSEQ multiplex PCR; TCRdb has only the in-frame clones, and not every one. The profile shows approximately 60,000 clones, roughly nine tenths of them singletons. The receptor's source is a female donor with multiple sclerosis, enrolled in a pregnancy study. This chain connects TRBV27 to TRBJ2-7; TRBD1 is a possible D gene (6 bases). The material was CD4+ T cells from peripheral blood mononuclear cells, obtained in the second trimester of pregnancy. The CDR3 DNA reads TGTGCCAGCAGTTTAAGGGGCAGGGGCGCAAGCTACGAGCAGTACTTC. Translating gives CASSLRGRGASYEQYF.